These T cell receptor beta chains were read from a single sample in a study of Ad26.COV2.S vaccination and SARS-CoV-2 variants. Repertoires were generated with immunoSEQ multiplex PCR, while TCRdb's copy carries only in-frame clones and drops some. Of more than 300,000 clones listed, approximately 86% are singletons. Source: peripheral blood, taken in a trial of Ad26.COV2.S vaccine versus placebo. The receptor source for this set is a person between 18 and 59 years old who received the Ad26.COV2.S COVID-19 vaccine or a placebo. The CDR3 runs from the conserved cysteine through the conserved F or W. Each record gives: J gene, V gene, D gene, clone size, CDR3 protein, CDR3 DNA. A D gene is named only where the DNA matches it firmly. Not every row has a clone size; where given, it reads once, few, many or a size class.

j_gene: TRBJ2-2; v_gene: TRBV7-9; d_gene: NA; abundance: NA; CDR3aa: CASLRGGTGELFF; CDR3nt: TGTGCCAGCCTCAGGGGAGGCACCGGGGAGCTGTTTTTT
j_gene: TRBJ2-6; v_gene: TRBV10-3; d_gene: NA; abundance: NA; CDR3aa: CAISPPGGANVLTF; CDR3nt: TGTGCCATCAGTCCTCCGGGGGGGGCCAACGTCCTGACTTTC
j_gene: TRBJ1-3; v_gene: TRBV2; d_gene: NA; abundance: NA; CDR3aa: CASSEGNSGNTIYF; CDR3nt: TGTGCCAGCAGTGAAGGAAACTCTGGAAACACCATATATTTT
j_gene: TRBJ1-5; v_gene: TRBV18; d_gene: TRBD1; abundance: NA; CDR3aa: CASSRQGSNQPQHF; CDR3nt: TGTGCCAGCTCGCGACAGGGCAGCAATCAGCCCCAGCATTTT
j_gene: TRBJ1-5; v_gene: TRBV6-5; d_gene: TRBD1; abundance: NA; CDR3aa: CASGNRQGAQPQHF; CDR3nt: TGTGCCAGCGGAAATAGACAGGGGGCACAGCCCCAGCATTTT
j_gene: TRBJ1-1; v_gene: TRBV28; d_gene: TRBD1; abundance: NA; CDR3aa: CASYGTGGADTEAFF; CDR3nt: TGTGCCAGCTACGGGACAGGGGGCGCGGACACTGAAGCTTTCTTT
j_gene: TRBJ1-6; v_gene: TRBV27; d_gene: NA; abundance: NA; CDR3aa: CASSFEGLYNSPLHF; CDR3nt: TGTGCCAGCAGTTTCGAGGGCCTTTATAATTCACCCCTCCACTTT
j_gene: TRBJ2-7; v_gene: TRBV4-3; d_gene: NA; abundance: NA; CDR3aa: CASSQGTQVRNEQYF; CDR3nt: TGCGCCAGCAGCCAAGGGACCCAGGTGCGTAACGAGCAGTACTTC
j_gene: TRBJ2-7; v_gene: TRBV7-2; d_gene: NA; abundance: few; CDR3aa: CASSLGGTGNEQYF; CDR3nt: TGTGCCAGCAGCTTAGGCGGGACCGGGAACGAGCAGTACTTC
j_gene: TRBJ2-1; v_gene: TRBV21-1; d_gene: NA; abundance: NA; CDR3aa: CASSKGGSGSHNEQFF; CDR3nt: TGTGCCAGCAGCAAAGGGGGTAGCGGGAGCCACAATGAGCAGTTCTTC
j_gene: TRBJ1-5; v_gene: TRBV19; d_gene: TRBD1; abundance: few; CDR3aa: CASRLGQYDNQPQHF; CDR3nt: TGTGCCAGTAGGCTGGGACAGTACGACAATCAGCCCCAGCATTTT
j_gene: TRBJ2-4; v_gene: TRBV2; d_gene: NA; abundance: NA; CDR3aa: CASAAWDIQYF; CDR3nt: TGTGCCAGTGCTGCCTGGGACATTCAGTACTTC
j_gene: TRBJ1-2; v_gene: TRBV5-6; d_gene: TRBD1; abundance: few; CDR3aa: CASSSTGQGSGYGYTF; CDR3nt: TGTGCCAGCAGCTCAACGGGACAGGGTTCCGGCTATGGCTACACCTTC
j_gene: TRBJ2-3; v_gene: TRBV6-5; d_gene: NA; abundance: NA; CDR3aa: CASSYAAGNTDTQYF; CDR3nt: TGTGCCAGCAGTTATGCGGCGGGGAACACAGATACGCAGTATTTT
j_gene: TRBJ1-2; v_gene: TRBV7-2; d_gene: NA; abundance: NA; CDR3aa: CASSLTARGYTF; CDR3nt: TGTGCCAGCAGCTTAACGGCCCGCGGCTACACCTTC
j_gene: TRBJ2-3; v_gene: TRBV4-3; d_gene: TRBD2; abundance: NA; CDR3aa: CASSQDPLAGGHDTQYF; CDR3nt: TGCGCCAGCAGCCAAGATCCCCTAGCGGGGGGGCATGATACGCAGTATTTT
j_gene: TRBJ1-1; v_gene: TRBV4-3; d_gene: NA; abundance: NA; CDR3aa: CASSQDRVNTEAFF; CDR3nt: TGCGCCAGCAGCCAAGATAGAGTCAACACTGAAGCTTTCTTT
j_gene: TRBJ1-1; v_gene: TRBV5-5; d_gene: NA; abundance: NA; CDR3aa: CASSLRGNTEAFF; CDR3nt: TGTGCCAGCAGCTTAAGGGGGAACACTGAAGCTTTCTTT